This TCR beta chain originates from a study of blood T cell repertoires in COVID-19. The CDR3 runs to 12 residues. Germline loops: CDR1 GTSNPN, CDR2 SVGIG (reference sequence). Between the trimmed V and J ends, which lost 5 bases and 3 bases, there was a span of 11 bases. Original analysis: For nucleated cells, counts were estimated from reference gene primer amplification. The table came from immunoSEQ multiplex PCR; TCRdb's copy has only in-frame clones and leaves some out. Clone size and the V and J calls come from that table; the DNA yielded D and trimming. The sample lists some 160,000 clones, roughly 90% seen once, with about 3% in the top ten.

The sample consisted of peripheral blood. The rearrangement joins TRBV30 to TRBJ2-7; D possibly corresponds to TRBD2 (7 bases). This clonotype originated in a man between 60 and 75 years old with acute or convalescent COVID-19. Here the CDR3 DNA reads TGTGCCTGGGGGAGGGGGGGCTACGAGCAGTACTTC. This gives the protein CAWGRGGYEQYF.